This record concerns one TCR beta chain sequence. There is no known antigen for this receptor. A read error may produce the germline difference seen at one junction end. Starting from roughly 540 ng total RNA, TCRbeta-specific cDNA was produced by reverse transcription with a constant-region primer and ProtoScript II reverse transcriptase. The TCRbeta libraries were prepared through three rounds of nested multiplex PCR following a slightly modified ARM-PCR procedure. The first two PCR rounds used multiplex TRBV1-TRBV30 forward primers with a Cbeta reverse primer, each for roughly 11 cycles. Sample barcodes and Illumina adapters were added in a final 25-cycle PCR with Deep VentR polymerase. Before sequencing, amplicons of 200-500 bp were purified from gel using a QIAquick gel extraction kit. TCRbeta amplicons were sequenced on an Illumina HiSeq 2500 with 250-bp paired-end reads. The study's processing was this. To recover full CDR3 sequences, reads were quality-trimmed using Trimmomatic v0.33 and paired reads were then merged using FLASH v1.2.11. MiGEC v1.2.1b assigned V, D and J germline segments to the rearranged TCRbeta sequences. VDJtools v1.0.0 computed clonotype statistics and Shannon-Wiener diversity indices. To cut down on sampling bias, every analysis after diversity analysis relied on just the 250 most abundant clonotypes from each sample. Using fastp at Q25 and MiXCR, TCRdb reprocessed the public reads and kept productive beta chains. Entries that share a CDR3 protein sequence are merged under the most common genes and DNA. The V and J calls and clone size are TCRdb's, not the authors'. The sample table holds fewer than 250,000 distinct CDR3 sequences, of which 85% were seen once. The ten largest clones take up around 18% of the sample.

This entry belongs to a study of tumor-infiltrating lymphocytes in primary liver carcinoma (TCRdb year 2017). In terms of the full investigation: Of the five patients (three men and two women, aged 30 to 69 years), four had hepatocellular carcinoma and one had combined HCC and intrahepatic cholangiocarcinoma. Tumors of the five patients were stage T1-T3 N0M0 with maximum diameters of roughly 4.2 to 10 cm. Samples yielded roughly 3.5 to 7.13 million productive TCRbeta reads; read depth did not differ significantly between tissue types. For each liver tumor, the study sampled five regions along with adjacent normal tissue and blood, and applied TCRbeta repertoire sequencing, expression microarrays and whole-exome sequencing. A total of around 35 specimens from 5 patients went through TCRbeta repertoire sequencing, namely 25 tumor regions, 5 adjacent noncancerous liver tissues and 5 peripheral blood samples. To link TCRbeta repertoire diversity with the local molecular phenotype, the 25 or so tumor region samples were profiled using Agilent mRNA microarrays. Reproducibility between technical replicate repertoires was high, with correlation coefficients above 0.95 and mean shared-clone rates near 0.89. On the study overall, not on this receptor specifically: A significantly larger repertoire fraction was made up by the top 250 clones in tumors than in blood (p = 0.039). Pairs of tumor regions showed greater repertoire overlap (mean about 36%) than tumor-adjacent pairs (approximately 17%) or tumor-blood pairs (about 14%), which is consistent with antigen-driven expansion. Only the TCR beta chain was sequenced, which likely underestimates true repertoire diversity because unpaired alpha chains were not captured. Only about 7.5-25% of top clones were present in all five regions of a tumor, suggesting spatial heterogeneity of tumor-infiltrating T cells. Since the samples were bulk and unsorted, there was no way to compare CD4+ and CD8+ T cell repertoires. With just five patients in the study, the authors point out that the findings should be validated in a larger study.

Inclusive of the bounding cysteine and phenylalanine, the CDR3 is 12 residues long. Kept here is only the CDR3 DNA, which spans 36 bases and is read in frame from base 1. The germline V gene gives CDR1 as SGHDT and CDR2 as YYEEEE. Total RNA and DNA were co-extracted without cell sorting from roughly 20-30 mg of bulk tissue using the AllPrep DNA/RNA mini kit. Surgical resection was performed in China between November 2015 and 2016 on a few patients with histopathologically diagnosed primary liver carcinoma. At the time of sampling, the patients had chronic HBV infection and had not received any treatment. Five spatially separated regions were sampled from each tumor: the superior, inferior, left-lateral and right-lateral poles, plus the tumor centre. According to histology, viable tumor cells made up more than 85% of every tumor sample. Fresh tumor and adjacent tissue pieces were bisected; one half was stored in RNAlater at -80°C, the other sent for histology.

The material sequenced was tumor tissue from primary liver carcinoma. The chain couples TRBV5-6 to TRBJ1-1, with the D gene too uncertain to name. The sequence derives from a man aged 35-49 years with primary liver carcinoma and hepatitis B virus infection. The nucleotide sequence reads TGTGCCAGGAGCTTGATGAACGGAGAAGCTTTCTTT. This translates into CARSLMNGEAFF.